This TCR beta chain was identified during a study of blood T cell repertoires in COVID-19. Study-level background: Italy, Spain and the United States were the sources of the convalescent and acute COVID-19 samples. T cells, B-cell-depleted T cells, or PBMCs supplied cDNA or gDNA.

Original processing notes: Amplification with reference gene primers provided the estimates of nucleated cell counts. Assay used: immunoSEQ multiplex PCR; TCRdb lists only in-frame clones, some missing. That table furnishes V, J and clone size, whereas the DNA furnished D and trimming. The data hold about 100,000 clones, with 86% observed a single time. Germline values: CDR1 LGHNA, CDR2 YNFKEQ. The trim removed 5 bases at V and 4 bases at J, leaving 10 bases unmatched. This CDR3 has 16 amino acids. The chain joins TRBV4-2 to TRBJ2-1; 8 bases agree with TRBD2. This clonotype originated in a woman in her fifties or sixties in a cohort sampled during active or convalescent COVID-19. Sequenced input: peripheral blood. The CDR3 sequence is CASSSRRAGEYNEQFF. The CDR3 nucleotides read TGTGCCAGCAGCTCACGGAGAGCGGGGGAATACAATGAGCAGTTCTTC.